This T cell receptor beta chain came from a study of blood T cell repertoires in COVID-19. About the study: From T cells, B-cell-depleted T cells, or PBMCs came the material, which was cDNA or gDNA.

Per the study methods: Reference gene primer amplification yielded estimated nucleated cell counts. Produced via immunoSEQ multiplex PCR; TCRdb's table is partial and in-frame only. V, J and clone size derive from that table, while D and trimming were established from the DNA sequence. The sample yields some 200,000 clones, 83% seen once. The CDR3 length is 13 residues. CDR1 GTSNPN and CDR2 SVGIG come from the germline V gene (reference sequence). With V trimmed by 3 bases and J by 6 bases, 5 bases remained unmatched. Seattle cases were enrolled at active infection and followed longitudinally. The chain has TRBV30 and TRBJ2-5; 9 bases are a match to TRBD2. The specimen was peripheral blood. The TCR comes from a woman between 25 and 40 years old with COVID-19, enrolled during active disease. The CDR3 protein is CAWSAGGAKTQYF. In DNA form, the CDR3 reads TGTGCCTGGAGCGCGGGGGGGGCGAAGACCCAGTACTTC.